What follows are 10 T cell receptor beta chains derived from one specimen sequenced in a study of CD8+ T cells in alopecia areata. This sample's treatment: oral pan-JAK inhibitor, 5-10 mg twice daily. It was cDNA, reverse transcribed from extracted RNA, that served as the sequencing template. The method was immunoSEQ multiplex PCR; TCRdb's version includes in-frame clones alone and lacks a portion of them. The table includes about 42,000 clones, roughly 90% detected once. Specimen: CD8+ T cells sorted from blood, collected at week 24, from a patient treated with tofacitinib. The source is a human donor with alopecia areata.

This chain uses TRBV7-2 with TRBJ2-3; possibly TRBD2 for D (6 bases). The V and J ends lost 5 bases and 12 bases respectively, with 18 bases between them. The CDR3 is made up of 13 amino acids. In germline, CDR1 is SGHTA, CDR2 FQGNSA. The CDR3 DNA reads as TGTGCCAGCAGCCCAGCCCCACTAGCTATTCAGTATTTT. This sequence encodes CASSPAPLAIQYF.

This rearrangement joins TRBV6-1 to TRBJ2-5; D unresolved. The better agreement between TRBJ2-7 and the DNA end casts doubt on the J call. Germline V gives CDR1 MNHNS, CDR2 SASEGT. The CDR3 consists of 15 residues. The CDR3 coding sequence is TGTGCCAGCAGTGAAGGTTTTAGTCCTGAAAACGAGCAGTACTTC. It encodes CASSEGFSPENEQYF.

Details on this clone: Other DNA sequences within the sample encode an identical CDR3. The chain employs TRBV7-9 and TRBJ2-5; 7 positions agree with TRBD2. Germline V CDR1 and CDR2: SEHNR, FQNEAQ (reference sequence). The CDR3 is made up of 15 amino acids. V was clipped by 4 bases and J by 1 base; unmatched bases: 6. The CDR3 DNA is TGTGCCAGCAGCTCCGGGAGGAACCCCCAAGAGACCCAGTACTTC. Translation: CASSSGRNPQETQYF.

This sequence joins TRBV11-2 and TRBJ2-1; tentatively, D is TRBD2 (5 bases). The V end lost 9 bases, the J end lost 0 bases, and 15 bases lay between the germline ends. This CDR3 comprises 15 residues. The germline CDR1 and CDR2 sequences are SGHAT and FQNNGV. The CDR3, as DNA: TGTGCCAGTTCCGAGGAGGCGAGCTCCTACAATGAGCAGTTCTTC. The encoded protein is CASSEEASSYNEQFF.

This sequence joins TRBV7-9 and TRBJ2-6; D might be TRBD2 (5 bases). V lost 2 bases, J lost 4 bases, and 21 bases lay in between. Per the germline V gene, CDR1 is SEHNR and CDR2 is FQNEAQ (reference sequence). The CDR3 consists of 19 residues. The CDR3 region has the DNA TGTGCCAGCAGCTTACACCCCCTTGCGACGGAGGACGGGGCCAACGTCCTGACTTTC. This translates into CASSLHPLATEDGANVLTF.

The V and J genes are TRBV5-4 and TRBJ2-5; 7 nucleotides align to TRBD1. In germline, CDR1 is SGHNT, CDR2 YYREEE (reference sequence). The CDR3 has 14 amino acids. V trimming: 4 bases; J trimming: 1 base; junction bases outside the gene matches: 4. CDR3 amino acids: CASSPWTGQETQYF. CDR3 nucleotides: TGTGCCAGCAGCCCCTGGACAGGCCAAGAGACCCAGTACTTC. Based on the CDR3 plus reference TRBV5-4 and TRBJ2-5, the full variable domain is ETGVTQSPTHLIKTRGQQVTLRCSSQSGHNTVSWYQQALGQGPQFIFQYYREEENGRGNFPPRFSGLQFPNYSSELNVNALELDDSALYLCASSPWTGQETQYFGPGTRLLVL.

This clone has only a few counts. The rearrangement joins TRBV7-9 to TRBJ2-2; D is ambiguous. Germline V lookup: CDR1 SEHNR, CDR2 FQNEAQ (reference sequence). The germline V and J ends were trimmed by 4 bases and 0 bases, with 18 bases remaining between them. The CDR3 spans 18 residues. CDR3 coding DNA: TGTGCCAGCAGCTGGACGGAAATTACCAGCGCGAACACCGGGGAGCTGTTTTTT. Encoded protein: CASSWTEITSANTGELFF.

The V and J genes are TRBV5-6 and TRBJ2-1; 7 bases map to TRBD1. Germline CDR1 SGHDT, CDR2 YYEEEE. The CDR3 contains 16 residues. Germline trimming cut 3 bases from V and 4 bases from J; bases unmatched to any gene: 10. CDR3 DNA: TGTGCCAGCAGCTCTGAACCGGGACAGAGATACAATGAGCAGTTCTTC. Residues: CASSSEPGQRYNEQFF.

V usage is TRBV28 and J usage is TRBJ2-7; no firm D call. CDR3 size: 15 residues. V lost 5 bases and J 3 bases, leaving 17 bases between the germline ends. Germline-derived CDR1 and CDR2 are MDHEN and SYDVKM. CDR3 DNA sequence: TGTGCCAGCAGTCTCGGGCCCGACGGAGACTACGAGCAGTACTTC. Its translation: CASSLGPDGDYEQYF.

The rearrangement links TRBV4-1 to TRBJ1-1; D call uncertain. The CDR3 sequence is 13 residues long. The germline V and J ends were trimmed by 0 bases and 1 base, with 3 bases remaining between them. The V gene's germline CDR1 is MGHRA and CDR2 YSYEKL. The CDR3 nucleotides are TGCGCCAGCAGCCAAGATAGGAACACTGAAGCTTTCTTT. Encoded protein: CASSQDRNTEAFF.